The clone carrying this TCR beta chain was detected many times. Its antigen is currently unknown. A process of 5'RACE template switching, which added a universal primer site and UMIs, was used to make TCR cDNA. Using its own MiXCR run on the 5' RACE reads, TCRdb lists one record per CDR3 protein. The sample has more than 200,000 distinct CDR3 sequences; 3.6% are singletons. This sample is part of a study of T cells after yellow fever vaccination. Across the study: With SMART-Seq v4 Ultra Low Input, the fractions containing low cell numbers were prepared.

The study, taken as a whole, reports: Primary-vaccination clones mostly resurfaced post-booster (approximately 96% CD4, about 87% CD8). High-abundance clonotypes from the bulk population could contaminate FACS-sorted repertoires.

Germline-derived CDR1 and CDR2 are SGHRS and YFSETQ. The ends were cut back, 3 bases at V and 0 bases at J, with 12 bases in the middle. This CDR3 has 15 amino acids. This chain joins TRBV5-1 and TRBJ1-1; D is perhaps TRBD1 (5 bases). The sequencing here drew on PBMCs, taken 15 days after the yellow fever booster vaccination. The receptor comes from a man younger than 35 who received the YFV17D yellow fever vaccine. The CDR3 here is CASSSDAGVNTEAFF. CDR3 sequence (DNA): TGCGCCAGCAGCTCGGATGCGGGGGTGAACACTGAAGCTTTCTTT.